Detailed here is one TCR beta chain. The antigen remains unidentified. The record originates from a study of vaccination effects on CD4 cells after COVID-19. Method: immunoSEQ multiplex PCR; TCRdb's copy keeps in-frame clones and lacks some. The data hold about 25,000 clones, with around 70% observed a single time. The germline V and J ends were trimmed by 5 bases and 9 bases, with 15 bases remaining between them. Germline CDR1 reads SEHNR; CDR2 reads FQNEAQ (reference sequence). The CDR3 totals 13 residues. Subsequent to 10 days of culture, CD4+ T cells were isolated. The source material was CD4+ T cells from PBMCs cultured without peptide, sampled before COVID-19 vaccination. The TCR originated in a human donor who received a COVID-19 vaccine. V is TRBV7-9 and J is TRBJ2-3; D might be TRBD1 or TRBD2, each matching 5 bases. DNA of the CDR3: TGTGCCAGCAGCGACCGGGGCCGGAGCACGCAGTATTTT. Translation gives CASSDRGRSTQYF.